A single sample gave rise to the 13 T cell receptor beta chains below, sequenced in a study of blood T cell repertoires in COVID-19. The assay was immunoSEQ multiplex PCR, and TCRdb's table has in-frame clones only and misses some. Among 300,000 to 400,000 clones listed, 70% to 90% were seen once. Source material: PBMCs or T cells enriched from blood (not recorded which). The receptors come from a woman aged 30 to 39 with acute COVID-19.

About this clone itself: Different DNA sequences within this sample yield the same CDR3. This sequence joins TRBV5-1 and TRBJ1-4; no reliable D call. Per germline, CDR1 SGHRS and CDR2 YFSETQ. The V end lost 0 bases, the J end lost 5 bases, and 8 bases lay between the germline ends. The CDR3 is made up of 14 amino acids. CDR3 amino acids: CASSLGTGNEKLFF. As DNA, the CDR3 is TGCGCCAGCAGCTTGGGGACGGGGAATGAAAAACTGTTTTTT.

The chain combines TRBV18 with TRBJ2-1; 8 bases are shared with TRBD1. The CDR3 totals 14 residues. CDR1 is KGHSH and CDR2 is LQKENI in the germline V gene. V lost 5 bases, J lost 5 bases, and 5 bases stayed unmatched. The CDR3, as DNA: TGTGCCAGCTCAAAGAACAGGGGGGACAATGAGCAGTTCTTC. Translation gives CASSKNRGDNEQFF. The full variable domain, rest sourced from reference TRBV18 and TRBJ2-1, is NAGVMQNPRHLVRRRGQEARLRCSPMKGHSHVYWYRQLPEEGLKFMVYLQKENIIDESGMPKERFSAEFPKEGPSILRIQQVVRGDSAAYFCASSKNRGDNEQFFGPGTRLTVL.

V and J are TRBV7-2 and TRBJ1-5; D unclear. Germline assignment: CDR1 SGHTA and CDR2 FQGNSA. V shed 1 base and J shed 0 bases, with 4 bases lying between them. This CDR3 has 14 amino acids. The DNA of the CDR3 is TGTGCCAGCAGCTTAGATAATAGCAATCAGCCCCAGCATTTT. Its translation is CASSLDNSNQPQHF.

This chain uses TRBV6-2 or TRBV6-3 with TRBJ2-7; 8 positions agree with TRBD2. V lost 6 bases to trimming and J lost 0 bases; unmatched junction nucleotides: 7. This CDR3 region has 15 residues. CDR1 is MNHEY and CDR2 is SVGEGT in the germline V gene. This CDR3 is CASSSAGLGSYEQYF. DNA for the CDR3: TGTGCCAGCAGCTCCGCGGGACTAGGCTCCTACGAGCAGTACTTC.

The gene calls are TRBV5-6 and TRBJ1-5; no reliable D call. The germline gives CDR1 SGHDT, CDR2 YYEEEE. This CDR3 contains 16 residues. The V end lost 0 bases, the J end lost 0 bases, and 10 bases lay between the germline ends. DNA of the CDR3: TGTGCCAGCAGCTTGGGTGGAGGAATTAGCAATCAGCCCCAGCATTTT. This sequence encodes CASSLGGGISNQPQHF.

The V and J genes are TRBV25-1 and TRBJ2-3, with D maybe TRBD2 (6 bases). Germline V gene data show CDR1 as MGHDK and CDR2 as SYGVNS. V gave up 3 bases and J gave up 6 bases, with 16 bases separating them. This CDR3 has 15 residues. The CDR3 loop reads CASSDPATLADTQYF. The CDR3 coding sequence is TGTGCCAGCAGTGACCCCGCGACTCTAGCGGATACGCAGTATTTT. Variable domain in full (rest from reference TRBV25-1 and TRBJ2-3): EADIYQTPRYLVIGTGKKITLECSQTMGHDKMYWYQQDPGMELHLIHYSYGVNSTEKGDLSSESTVSRIRTEHFPLTLESARPSHTSQYLCASSDPATLADTQYFGPGTRLTVL.

V usage is TRBV9 and J usage is TRBJ2-5; 7 bases align to TRBD2. The J segment lost 2 bases and the V segment lost 0 bases, leaving 10 bases of the junction unmatched. This CDR3 is built from 17 residues. CDR1 and CDR2 (germline): SGDLS, YYNGEE. The CDR3 nucleotides are TGTGCCAGCAGCGTAGATAGGTCTAGCGGCTCTCAAGAGACCCAGTACTTC. This gives the protein CASSVDRSSGSQETQYF.

The rearrangement joins TRBV7-2 to TRBJ1-6, with 7 bases lining up with TRBD1. Looked up from germline, CDR1 is SGHTA and CDR2 is FQGNSA. The CDR3 loop spans 16 amino acids. V lost 6 bases and J lost 0; bases outside the gene matches: 5. The DNA for the CDR3 is TGTGCCAGCAGGCTGGGACAGAGCTCCTATAATTCACCCCTCCACTTT. It encodes CASRLGQSSYNSPLHF.

The rearrangement joins TRBV6-2 or TRBV6-3 to TRBJ2-7, with 8 bases fitting TRBD2. CDR3 length: 16 amino acids. With 4 bases clipped from V and 2 bases from J, the junction kept 10 bases outside the gene matches. Germline loops: CDR1 MNHEY, CDR2 SVGEGT. CDR3 protein: CASSFFPGGETYEQYF. CDR3 in DNA: TGTGCCAGCAGTTTCTTCCCCGGGGGGGAAACCTACGAGCAGTACTTC.

In regard to this clone: The junction shows a germline mismatch at one end, possibly a read error. This chain connects TRBV27 to TRBJ2-3; 8 bases are a match to TRBD2. Germline CDR1 is MNHEY and CDR2 is SMNVEV (reference sequence). This CDR3 is 18 amino acids long. Written as DNA, the CDR3 is TGTGCCAACAGTTTAGGGTTATTGCGGGGGGCCAACACAGATACGCAGTATTTT. This sequence encodes CANSLGLLRGANTDTQYF.

This rearrangement joins TRBV10-3 to TRBJ1-3, with D perhaps matching TRBD1 (5 bases). Trimming stripped 0 bases from V and 0 bases from J, with 6 bases between. This CDR3 comprises 15 residues. The germline V gene has CDR1 ENHRY and CDR2 SYGVKD. The CDR3 nucleotides are TGTGCCATCAGTGAGTCGACAGCCTCTGGAAACACCATATATTTT. Translating gives CAISESTASGNTIYF.

The chain couples TRBV20-1 to TRBJ1-5; unclear D gene. CDR1 and CDR2 (germline): DFQATT, SNEGSKA (reference sequence). Trimming pared 3 bases from V and 2 bases from J, leaving 14 bases between. The CDR3 is 15 residues long. The CDR3 DNA follows: TGCAGTGCTAGTATCTCGGGGATAGGCAATCAGCCCCAGCATTTT. Its translation: CSASISGIGNQPQHF.

V is TRBV6-5 and J is TRBJ1-2; a possible D gene is TRBD1 (6 bases). V dropped 2 bases and J dropped 3 bases, with 13 bases sitting between them. The CDR3 has 15 amino acids. Germline V lookup: CDR1 MNHEY, CDR2 SVGAGI. CDR3 DNA: TGTGCCAGCAGTTACGATCCAGGGGCGGACTATGGCTACACCTTC. Translating it yields CASSYDPGADYGYTF.